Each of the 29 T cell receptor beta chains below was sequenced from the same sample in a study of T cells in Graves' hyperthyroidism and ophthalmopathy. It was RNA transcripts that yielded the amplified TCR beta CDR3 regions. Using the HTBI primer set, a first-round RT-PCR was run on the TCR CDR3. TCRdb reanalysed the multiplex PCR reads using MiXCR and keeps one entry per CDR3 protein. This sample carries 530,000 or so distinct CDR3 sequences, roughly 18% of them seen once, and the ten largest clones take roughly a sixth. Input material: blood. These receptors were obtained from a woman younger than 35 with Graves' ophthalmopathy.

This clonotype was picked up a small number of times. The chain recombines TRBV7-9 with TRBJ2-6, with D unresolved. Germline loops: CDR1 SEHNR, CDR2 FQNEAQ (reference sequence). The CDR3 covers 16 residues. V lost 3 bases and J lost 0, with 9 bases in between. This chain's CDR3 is CASSFLQISGANVLTF. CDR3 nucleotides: TGTGCCAGCAGCTTCCTACAGATCTCTGGGGCCAACGTCCTGACTTTC. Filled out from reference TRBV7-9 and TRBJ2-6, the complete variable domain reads DTGVSQNPRHKITKRGQNVTFRCDPISEHNRLYWYRQTLGQGPEFLTYFQNEAQLEKSRLLSDRFSAERPKGSFSTLEIQRTEQGDSAMYLCASSFLQISGANVLTFGAGSRLTVL.

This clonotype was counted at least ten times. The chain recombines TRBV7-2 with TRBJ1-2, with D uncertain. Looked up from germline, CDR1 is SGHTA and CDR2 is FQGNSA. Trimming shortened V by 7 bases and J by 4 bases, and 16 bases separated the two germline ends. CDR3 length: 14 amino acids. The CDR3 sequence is CASNRPGVVYGYTF. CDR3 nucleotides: TGTGCCAGCAACCGACCAGGAGTAGTCTATGGCTACACCTTC.

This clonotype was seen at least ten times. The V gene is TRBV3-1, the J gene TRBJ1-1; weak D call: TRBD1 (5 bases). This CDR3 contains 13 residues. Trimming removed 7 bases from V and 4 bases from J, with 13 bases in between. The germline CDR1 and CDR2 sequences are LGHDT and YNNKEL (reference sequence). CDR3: CASNQGRGTEAFF. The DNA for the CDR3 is TGTGCCAGCAACCAGGGCCGGGGCACTGAAGCTTTCTTT. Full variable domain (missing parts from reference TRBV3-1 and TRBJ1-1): DTAVSQTPKYLVTQMGNDKSIKCEQNLGHDTMYWYKQDSKKFLKIMFSYNNKELIINETVPNRFSPKSPDKAHLNLHINSLELGDSAVYFCASNQGRGTEAFFGQGTRLTVV.

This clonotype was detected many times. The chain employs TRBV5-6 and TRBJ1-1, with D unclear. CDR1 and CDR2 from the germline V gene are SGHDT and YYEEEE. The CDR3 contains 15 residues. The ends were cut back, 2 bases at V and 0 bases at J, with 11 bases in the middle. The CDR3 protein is CASSLGLRMNTEAFF. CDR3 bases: TGTGCCAGCAGCTTAGGGTTGAGGATGAACACTGAAGCTTTCTTT.

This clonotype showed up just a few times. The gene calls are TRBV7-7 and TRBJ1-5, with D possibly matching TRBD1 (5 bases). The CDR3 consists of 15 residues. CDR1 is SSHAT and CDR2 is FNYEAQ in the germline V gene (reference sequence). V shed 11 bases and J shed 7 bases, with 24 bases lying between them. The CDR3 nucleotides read TGTGCCCCCGGGGCCAGACCCTACTCAAAACAGCCCCAGCATTTT. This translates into CAPGARPYSKQPQHF.

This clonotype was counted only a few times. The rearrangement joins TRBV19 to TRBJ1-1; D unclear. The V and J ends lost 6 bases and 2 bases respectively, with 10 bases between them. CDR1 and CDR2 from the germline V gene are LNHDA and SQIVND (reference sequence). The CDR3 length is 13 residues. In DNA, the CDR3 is TGTGCCAGTAGGGATTTTTCAAACACTGAAGCTTTCTTT. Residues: CASRDFSNTEAFF.

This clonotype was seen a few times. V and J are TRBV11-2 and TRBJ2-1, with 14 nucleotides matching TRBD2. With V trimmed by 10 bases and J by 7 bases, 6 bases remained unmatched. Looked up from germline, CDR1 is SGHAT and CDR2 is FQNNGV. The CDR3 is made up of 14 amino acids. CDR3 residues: CATTSGGAGNEQFF. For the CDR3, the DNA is TGTGCCACGACTAGCGGGGGGGCCGGAAATGAGCAGTTCTTC.

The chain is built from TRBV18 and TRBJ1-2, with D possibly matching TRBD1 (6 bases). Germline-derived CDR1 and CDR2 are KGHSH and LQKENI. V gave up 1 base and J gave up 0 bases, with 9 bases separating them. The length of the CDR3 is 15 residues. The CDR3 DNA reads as TGTGCCAGCTCACCACTTACAGGGACTAACTATGGCTACACCTTC. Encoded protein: CASSPLTGTNYGYTF. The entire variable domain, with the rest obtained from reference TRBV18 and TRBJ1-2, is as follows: NAGVMQNPRHLVRRRGQEARLRCSPMKGHSHVYWYRQLPEEGLKFMVYLQKENIIDESGMPKERFSAEFPKEGPSILRIQQVVRGDSAAYFCASSPLTGTNYGYTFGSGTRLTVV.

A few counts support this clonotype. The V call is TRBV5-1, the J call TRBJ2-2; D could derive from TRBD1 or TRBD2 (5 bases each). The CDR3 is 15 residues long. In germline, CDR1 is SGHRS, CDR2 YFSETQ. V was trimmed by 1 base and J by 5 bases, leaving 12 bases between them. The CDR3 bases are TGCGCCAGCAGCTTGAGCACAGAGGGGACCGGGGAGCTGTTTTTT. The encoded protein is CASSLSTEGTGELFF. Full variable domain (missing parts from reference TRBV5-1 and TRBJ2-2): KAGVTQTPRYLIKTRGQQVTLSCSPISGHRSVSWYQQTPGQGLQFLFEYFSETQRNKGNFPGRFSGRQFSNSRSEMNVSTLELGDSALYLCASSLSTEGTGELFFGEGSRLTVL.

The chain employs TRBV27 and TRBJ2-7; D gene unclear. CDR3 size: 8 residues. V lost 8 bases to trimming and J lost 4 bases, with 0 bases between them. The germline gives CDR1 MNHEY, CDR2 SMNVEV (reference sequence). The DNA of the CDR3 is TGTGCCAGCTACGAGCAGTACTTC. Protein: CASYEQYF.

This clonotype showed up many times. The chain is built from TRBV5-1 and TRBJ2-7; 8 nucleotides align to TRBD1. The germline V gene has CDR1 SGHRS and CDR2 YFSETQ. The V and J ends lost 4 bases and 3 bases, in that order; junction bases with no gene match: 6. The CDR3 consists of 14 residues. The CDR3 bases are TGCGCCAGCAGCCCGGACAGGGTCGACTACGAGCAGTACTTC. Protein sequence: CASSPDRVDYEQYF. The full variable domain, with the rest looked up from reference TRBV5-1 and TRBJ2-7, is KAGVTQTPRYLIKTRGQQVTLSCSPISGHRSVSWYQQTPGQGLQFLFEYFSETQRNKGNFPGRFSGRQFSNSRSEMNVSTLELGDSALYLCASSPDRVDYEQYFGPGTRLTVT.

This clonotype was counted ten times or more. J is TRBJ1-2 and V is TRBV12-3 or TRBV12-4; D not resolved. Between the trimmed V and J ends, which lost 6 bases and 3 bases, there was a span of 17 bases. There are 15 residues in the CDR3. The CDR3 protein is CASSTASRTHYGYTF. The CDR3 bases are TGTGCCAGCAGCACCGCGAGTCGGACTCACTATGGCTACACCTTC.

In DNA form, the CDR3 reads TGTGCCAGCAGTCTAGGGCCCGGGGCCAACGTCCTGACTTTC. It encodes CASSLGPGANVLTF. The chain joins TRBV27 to TRBJ2-6, with unresolved D. Germline values: CDR1 MNHEY, CDR2 SMNVEV (reference sequence). V gave up 5 bases and J gave up 4 bases, with 9 bases separating them. The CDR3 is 14 amino acids.

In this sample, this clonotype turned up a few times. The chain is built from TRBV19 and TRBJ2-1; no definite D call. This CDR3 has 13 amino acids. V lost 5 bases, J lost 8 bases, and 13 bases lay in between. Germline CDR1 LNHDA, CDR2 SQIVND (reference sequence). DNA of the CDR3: TGTGCCAGTAGTCCCGGACCCGCTGATGAGCAGTTCTTC. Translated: CASSPGPADEQFF. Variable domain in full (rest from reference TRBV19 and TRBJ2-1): DGGITQSPKYLFRKEGQNVTLSCEQNLNHDAMYWYRQDPGQGLRLIYYSQIVNDFQKGDIAEGYSVSREKKESFPLTVTSAQKNPTAFYLCASSPGPADEQFFGPGTRLTVL.

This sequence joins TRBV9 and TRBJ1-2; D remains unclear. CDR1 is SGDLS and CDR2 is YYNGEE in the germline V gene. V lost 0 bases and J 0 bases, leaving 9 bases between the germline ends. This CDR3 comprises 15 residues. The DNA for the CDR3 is TGTGCCAGCAGCGTAGGGGCAGACCCTAACTATGGCTACACCTTC. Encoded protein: CASSVGADPNYGYTF.

The CDR3: CASSIRTELLGYTF. CDR3 nucleotides: TGTGCCAGCAGCATTCGGACGGAGTTGCTAGGCTACACCTTC. The chain recombines TRBV11-2 with TRBJ1-2; D gene unclear. V lost 5 bases, J lost 8 bases, and 18 bases lay in between. Germline V CDR1 and CDR2: SGHAT, FQNNGV. The length of the CDR3 is 14 residues. Using reference TRBV11-2 and TRBJ1-2 for the parts outside the CDR3, the full variable domain is EAGVAQSPRYKIIEKRQSVAFWCNPISGHATLYWYQQILGQGPKLLIQFQNNGVVDDSQLPKDRFSAERLKGVDSTLKIQPAKLEDSAVYLCASSIRTELLGYTFGSGTRLTVV.

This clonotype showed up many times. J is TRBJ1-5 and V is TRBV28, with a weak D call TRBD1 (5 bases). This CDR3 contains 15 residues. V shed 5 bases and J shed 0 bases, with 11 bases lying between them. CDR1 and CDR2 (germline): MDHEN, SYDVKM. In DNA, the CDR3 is TGTGCCAGCAGTCGGACAAACTATAGCAATCAGCCCCAGCATTTT. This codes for CASSRTNYSNQPQHF.

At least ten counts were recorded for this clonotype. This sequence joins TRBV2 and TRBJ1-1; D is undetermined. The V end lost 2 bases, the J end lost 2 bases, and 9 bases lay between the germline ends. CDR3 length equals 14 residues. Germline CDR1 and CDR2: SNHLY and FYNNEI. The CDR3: CASSEMGDNTEAFF. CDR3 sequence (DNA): TGTGCCAGCAGTGAAATGGGAGATAACACTGAAGCTTTCTTT.

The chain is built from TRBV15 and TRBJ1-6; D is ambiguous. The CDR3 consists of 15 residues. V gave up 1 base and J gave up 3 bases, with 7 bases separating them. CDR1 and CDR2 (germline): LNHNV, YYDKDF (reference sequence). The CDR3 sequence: CATSRAGSYNSPLHF. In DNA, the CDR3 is TGTGCCACCAGCAGAGCGGGGAGCTATAATTCACCCCTCCACTTT. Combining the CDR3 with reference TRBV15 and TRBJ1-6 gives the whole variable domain DAMVIQNPRYQVTQFGKPVTLSCSQTLNHNVMYWYQQKSSQAPKLLFHYYDKDFNNEADTPDNFQSRRPNTSFCFLDIRSPGLGDTAMYLCATSRAGSYNSPLHFGNGTRLTVT.

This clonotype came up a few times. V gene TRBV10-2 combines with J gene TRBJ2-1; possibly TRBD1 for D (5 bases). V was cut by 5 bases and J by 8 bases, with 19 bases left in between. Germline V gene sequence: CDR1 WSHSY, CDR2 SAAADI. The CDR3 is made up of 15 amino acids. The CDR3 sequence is CASSPGSGPFDEQFF. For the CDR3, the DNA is TGCGCCAGCAGTCCAGGGTCCGGACCTTTCGATGAGCAGTTCTTC.

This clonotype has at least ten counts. The CDR3 nucleotides are TGTGCCAGCAGCGGACTAGCGGGGGGGCCGACAGATACGCAGTATTTT. Protein sequence: CASSGLAGGPTDTQYF. The chain links TRBV7-3 to TRBJ2-3, with TRBD2 matching over 15 bases. CDR3 length equals 16 residues. CDR1 SGHTA and CDR2 FQGTGA come from the germline V gene. Germline trimming cut 5 bases from V and 3 bases from J; bases unmatched to any gene: 3. Supplemented by reference TRBV7-3 and TRBJ2-3, the full variable domain reads GAGVSQTPSNKVTEKGKYVELRCDPISGHTALYWYRQSLGQGPEFLIYFQGTGAADDSGLPNDRFFAVRPEGSVSTLKIQRTERGDSAVYLCASSGLAGGPTDTQYFGPGTRLTVL.

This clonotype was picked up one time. CDR3 sequence (DNA): TGTGCCAGCAGTGAATCAGGAAACATTCAGTACTTC. Translated: CASSESGNIQYF. V is TRBV25-1 and J is TRBJ2-4; D ambiguous. The ends were cut back, 1 base at V and 6 bases at J, with 4 bases in the middle. CDR3 length: 12 amino acids. Germline CDR1 is MGHDK and CDR2 is SYGVNS.

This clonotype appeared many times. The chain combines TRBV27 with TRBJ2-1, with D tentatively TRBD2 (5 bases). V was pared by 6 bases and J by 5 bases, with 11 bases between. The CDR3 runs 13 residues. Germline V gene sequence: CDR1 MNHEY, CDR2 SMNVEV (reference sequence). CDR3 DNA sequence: TGTGCCAGCAGGCCGGACGGGAACAATGAGCAGTTCTTC. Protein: CASRPDGNNEQFF.

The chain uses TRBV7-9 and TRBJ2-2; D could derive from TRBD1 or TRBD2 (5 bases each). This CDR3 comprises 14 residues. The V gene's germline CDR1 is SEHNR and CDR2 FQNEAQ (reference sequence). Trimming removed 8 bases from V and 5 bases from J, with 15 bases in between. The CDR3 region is CASRPGRETGELFF. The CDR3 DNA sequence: TGTGCCAGCCGACCGGGGCGCGAGACCGGGGAGCTGTTTTTT.

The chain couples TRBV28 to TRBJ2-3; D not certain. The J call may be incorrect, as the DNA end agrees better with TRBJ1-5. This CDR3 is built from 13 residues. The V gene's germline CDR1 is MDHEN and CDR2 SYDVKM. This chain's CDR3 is CASRKGSTDTQHF. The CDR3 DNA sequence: TGTGCCAGCAGGAAAGGTAGCACAGATACGCAGCATTTT.

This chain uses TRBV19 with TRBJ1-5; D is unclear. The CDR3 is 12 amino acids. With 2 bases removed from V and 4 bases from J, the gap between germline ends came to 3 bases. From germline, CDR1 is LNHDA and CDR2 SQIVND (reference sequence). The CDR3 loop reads CASSIRNQPQHF. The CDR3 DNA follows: TGTGCCAGTAGTATACGGAATCAGCCCCAGCATTTT.

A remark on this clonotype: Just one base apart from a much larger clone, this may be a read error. This CDR3 is CASSSTSGSYNEQFF. In DNA form, the CDR3 reads TGTGCCAGCAGCTCGACTAGCGGGAGTTACAATGAGCAGTTCTTC. The V gene is TRBV6-5, the J gene TRBJ2-1; 12 bases are shared with TRBD2. This CDR3 is built from 15 residues. V lost 6 bases to trimming and J lost 4 bases; unmatched junction nucleotides: 4. Germline V gives CDR1 MNHEY, CDR2 SVGAGI.

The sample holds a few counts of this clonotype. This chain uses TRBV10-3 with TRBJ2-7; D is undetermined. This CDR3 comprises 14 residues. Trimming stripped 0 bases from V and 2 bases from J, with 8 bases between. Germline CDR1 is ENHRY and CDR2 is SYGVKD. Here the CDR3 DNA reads TGTGCCATCAGTGAGTCGATGGATACCTACGAGCAGTACTTC. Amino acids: CAISESMDTYEQYF.

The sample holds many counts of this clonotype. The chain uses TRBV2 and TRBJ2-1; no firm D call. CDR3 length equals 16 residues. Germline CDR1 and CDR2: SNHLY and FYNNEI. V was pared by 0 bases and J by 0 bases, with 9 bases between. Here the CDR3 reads CASSEAPKSSYNEQFF. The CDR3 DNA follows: TGTGCCAGCAGTGAAGCGCCTAAGAGCTCCTACAATGAGCAGTTCTTC.